The rows below give T cell receptor beta chains drawn from one sample of a study of blood T cell repertoires in COVID-19. Sequencing was performed with immunoSEQ multiplex PCR; in TCRdb, only in-frame clones are kept and a portion is missing. Of hundreds of thousands of clones in the sample, roughly 89% were seen once. Sequencing was performed on peripheral blood. All receptors come from a woman aged 25-40 years with acute or convalescent COVID-19. The CDR3 runs from the conserved cysteine through the conserved F or W. Fields, in order: J gene, D gene, V gene, clone size, CDR3 protein, CDR3 DNA. D genes are given only for firm matches. Where a row states a size, it is once, few, many or the class of an expanded clone; other rows omit it.

TRBJ2-7 | - | TRBV6-5 | - | CASVSGVGYEQYF | TGTGCCAGCGTATCAGGGGTGGGCTACGAGCAGTACTTC
TRBJ2-5 | TRBD2 | TRBV11-2 | - | CASSWTSGEETQYF | TGTGCCAGCAGCTGGACTAGCGGGGAAGAGACCCAGTACTTC
TRBJ2-7 | - | TRBV19 | once | CASSIGQVSYEQYF | TGTGCCAGTAGTATAGGACAGGTATCCTACGAGCAGTACTTC
TRBJ2-3 | TRBD2 | TRBV5-1 | once | CASSQGTSGGATDTQYF | TGCGCCAGCAGCCAAGGGACTAGCGGGGGGGCAACAGATACGCAGTATTTT
TRBJ1-1 | - | TRBV4-1 | once | CASSQDRWGVITEAFF | TGCGCCAGCAGCCAAGATCGTTGGGGGGTAATCACTGAAGCTTTCTTT
TRBJ2-5 | - | TRBV3-1/TRBV3-2 | few | CASSQGQGPQETQYF | TGTGCCAGCAGCCAAGGGCAGGGGCCCCAAGAGACCCAGTACTTC
TRBJ2-2 | - | TRBV5-6 | - | CASSPIIDTGELFF | TGTGCCAGCAGCCCTATAATAGACACCGGGGAGCTGTTTTTT
TRBJ1-6 | - | TRBV6-5 | - | CASRHRDGPLHF | TGTGCCAGCAGACACAGGGATGGACCCCTCCACTTT
TRBJ2-3 | - | TRBV29-1 | - | CSGVPGGSPDTQYF | TGCAGCGGCGTTCCGGGGGGCAGCCCAGATACGCAGTATTTT
TRBJ1-4 | - | TRBV28 | - | CASSFGTGREKLFF | TGTGCCAGCAGTTTCGGGACTGGTCGTGAAAAACTGTTTTTT
TRBJ2-3 | TRBD2 | TRBV27 | - | CASSLGAGGLHSTDTQYF | TGTGCCAGCAGTTTGGGGGCGGGGGGGCTCCATAGCACAGATACGCAGTATTTT
TRBJ2-7 | TRBD2 | TRBV30 | once | CALKRGAAEQYF | TGTGCCTTAAAGCGGGGGGCGGCCGAGCAGTACTTC
TRBJ1-1 | - | TRBV6-5 | - | CASSSGFGEAFF | TGTGCCAGCAGTTCAGGGTTTGGTGAAGCTTTCTTT
TRBJ1-1 | - | TRBV6-2/TRBV6-3 | - | CASSYSRRGTEAFF | TGTGCCAGCAGTTACTCGAGACGGGGCACTGAAGCTTTCTTT
TRBJ2-3 | TRBD1 | TRBV5-1 | - | CASSSGQIRADTQYF | TGCGCCAGCAGCTCGGGACAGATACGAGCAGATACGCAGTATTTT
TRBJ2-1 | - | TRBV28 | - | CASNRDSLGSYNEQFF | TGTGCCAGCAACCGAGACTCCCTCGGGTCCTACAATGAGCAGTTCTTC
TRBJ2-3 | TRBD1 | TRBV7-2 | - | CASSFPGQGRFLSLNF | TGTGCCAGCAGCTTCCCCGGACAGGGGAGATTTTTAAGCTTGAATTTT
TRBJ1-6 | - | TRBV7-9 | - | CASSDNQGSSYNSPLHF | TGTGCCAGCAGCGACAACCAGGGGAGCTCCTATAATTCACCCCTCCACTTT
TRBJ1-2 | TRBD1 | TRBV5-5 | - | CASSLKRDSGYTF | TGTGCCAGCAGCTTGAAAAGGGACAGTGGCTACACCTTC
TRBJ2-7 | - | TRBV7-9 | once | CASSFTGVYEQYF | TGTGCCAGCAGCTTTACAGGTGTCTACGAGCAGTACTTC